This TCR beta chain comes out of a study of blood T cell repertoires in COVID-19. About the study: The United States, Italy and Spain were the sources of the acute and convalescent COVID-19 samples.

In its sample, this clone was seen once. Authors' data handling: Amplification of reference gene primers provided the estimated nucleated cell counts. The table came from immunoSEQ multiplex PCR; TCRdb's copy has only in-frame clones and leaves some out. That table is the source of V, J and clone size, and D and trimming were worked out from the DNA. The table lists 200,000 to 300,000 clones, around 90% of them singletons. The sequenced material came from peripheral blood. This clonotype originated in a man between 60 and 75 years old who had recovered from COVID-19.

DNA for the CDR3: TGTGCCAGCAGTGAATTATACCAGTCTCCCGAGCAGTACGTC. Translated, it gives CASSELYQSPEQYV. The chain has TRBV6-1 and TRBJ2-7; D unresolved. The CDR3 is made up of 14 amino acids. Germline lookup yields CDR1 MNHNS and CDR2 SASEGT. Trimming took off 2 bases at V and 6 bases at J, with 14 bases between the two ends.